These T cell receptor beta chains were read from a single sample in a study of blood T cells in healthy people across ages. TCRdb re-called the 5' RACE reads through MiXCR, storing one row per CDR3 protein. The sample lists hundreds of thousands of distinct CDR3 sequences; 47% were seen once. Sequences were obtained from blood. Receptors were obtained from a man of 80 years or more in good health. The CDR3 runs from the conserved cysteine through the conserved F or W. A D gene is named only where the DNA matches it firmly. Where a row states a size, it is once, few, many or the class of an expanded clone; other rows omit it.

>TRBV25-1|TRBJ2-7|once|-
TGTGCCAGCAAATCGGGGACGTCCTACGAGCAGTACTTC
CASKSGTSYEQYF
>TRBV20-1|TRBJ2-7|few|TRBD1
TGCAGTGCTAGAGATGAGACAGGGGAAAGGTACGAGCAGTACTTC
CSARDETGERYEQYF
>TRBV7-9|TRBJ2-7|-|-
TGTGCCAGCGGCCGGGGCGGGACTTCTTACGAGCAGTACTTC
CASGRGGTSYEQYF
>TRBV20-1|TRBJ2-7|-|TRBD2
TGCAGTGCTGGCGGGAGGGCCAGTCTCTACGAGCAGTACTTC
CSAGGRASLYEQYF
>TRBV20-1|TRBJ2-1|many|TRBD1
TGCAGTGCTGACCGGGACAGGGGTAATGAGCAGTTCTTC
CSADRDRGNEQFF
>TRBV20-1|TRBJ2-3|-|-
TGCAGTGCTAGACCCACAGGCAACCCCAATGTAGCAGATACGCAGTATTTT
CSARPTGNPNVADTQYF
>TRBV29-1|TRBJ2-3|few|-
TGCAGCGTTGGTGGGGGACGCGGTGGCACAGATACGCAGTATTTT
CSVGGGRGGTDTQYF
>TRBV27|TRBJ2-1|few|TRBD2
TGTGCCAGCAGTTACTACGGGAGGGGGTTGTACAATGAGCAGTTCTTC
CASSYYGRGLYNEQFF
>TRBV7-3|TRBJ1-1|-|-
TGTGCCAGCAGCGTCTCAGTGAACACTGAAGCTTTCTTT
CASSVSVNTEAFF
>TRBV29-1|TRBJ1-2|-|-
TGCAGCGTGGCCTCCCGGGACTTCGACTATGGCTACACCTTC
CSVASRDFDYGYTF
>TRBV12-3/TRBV12-4|TRBJ2-3|-|TRBD2
TGTGCCAGCAGTCTAGAGACTAGCGGGGGAACAGATACGCAGTATTTT
CASSLETSGGTDTQYF
>TRBV4-1|TRBJ2-3|-|TRBD2
TGCGCCAGCAGCCAAGATAGGAGCGGGGGGGATACGCAGTATTTT
CASSQDRSGGDTQYF
>TRBV2|TRBJ2-3|-|TRBD2
TGTGCCAGAAGACTAGCGGGAATTCCAGATACGCAGTATTTT
CARRLAGIPDTQYF
>TRBV7-2|TRBJ2-1|-|TRBD2
TGTGCCAGCAGCTTGGGGACTAGATACAATGAGCAGTTCTTC
CASSLGTRYNEQFF
>TRBV7-9|TRBJ1-1|few|-
TGTGCCAGCAGCCCCACAGGGACGTGGACTGAAGCTTTCTTT
CASSPTGTWTEAFF
>TRBV12-3/TRBV12-4|TRBJ2-5|-|-
TGTGCCAGCAGGGACGGGACCTCCCAAGAGACCCAGTACTTC
CASRDGTSQETQYF
>TRBV7-2|TRBJ2-1|-|-
TGTGCCAGCAGATTGCGGGGCAATGAGCAGTTCTTC
CASRLRGNEQFF
>TRBV7-3|TRBJ2-1|few|-
TGTGCCAGCAGCTTACTCGGGGGAAACTACAATGAGCAGTTCTTC
CASSLLGGNYNEQFF
>TRBV5-6|TRBJ2-7|-|-
TGTGCCAGCAGCTTGGCCTGGCAGGGCAATGAGTACGAGCAGTACTTC
CASSLAWQGNEYEQYF
>TRBV9|TRBJ1-1|-|-
TGTGCCAGCAGCACCCATGGCGTGGGGAGCACTGAAGCTTTCTTT
CASSTHGVGSTEAFF
>TRBV5-1|TRBJ2-5|-|TRBD1
TGCGCCAGCAGCGCGGATCAGACAGGGAAGGAGACCCAGTACTTC
CASSADQTGKETQYF
>TRBV29-1|TRBJ2-1|-|TRBD2
TGCAGCGTCCAGATTAGCGGGGGAAATGAGCAGTTCTTC
CSVQISGGNEQFF
>TRBV6-5|TRBJ1-5|-|-
TGTGCCAGCAGCCTGAGGGGGGTCGGACAGCCCCAGCATTTT
CASSLRGVGQPQHF
>TRBV5-6|TRBJ2-7|-|-
TGTGCCAGCAGCTTGGGGGTAGAGACGGGGACAACCTACGAGCAGTACTTC
CASSLGVETGTTYEQYF
>TRBV5-1|TRBJ1-5|-|TRBD1
TGCGCCAGCAGTCTACAGGGGATGGATCAGCCCCAGCATTTT
CASSLQGMDQPQHF
>TRBV12-3/TRBV12-4|TRBJ1-2|-|TRBD1
TGTGCCAGCAGCACCGGGACAGGGGCTGGCTACACCTTC
CASSTGTGAGYTF
>TRBV4-3|TRBJ2-3|-|TRBD1
TGCGCCAGCAGCCAAGATCCCAGGGGGCGACGTGTGGAGAATAAGGATACGCAGTATTTT
CASSQDPRGRRVENKDTQYF
>TRBV2|TRBJ2-7|-|-
TGTGCCAGCAGTGAACCGGGGCGGCCCGAGCAGTACTTC
CASSEPGRPEQYF
>TRBV12-3/TRBV12-4|TRBJ2-2|few|-
TGTGCCAGCAGGTTAAGGAACACCGGGGAGCTGTTTTTT
CASRLRNTGELFF
>TRBV10-3|TRBJ2-1|few|TRBD2
TGTGCCATCAGTGTTAAGCGGGGGGACAATGAGCAGTTCTTC
CAISVKRGDNEQFF
>TRBV7-9|TRBJ2-1|-|-
TGTGCCAGTACGGATAGAGGTAACAATGAGCAGTTCTTC
CASTDRGNNEQFF
>TRBV20-1|TRBJ1-3|-|TRBD1
TGCAGTGCTGGCAAGACAGGGGTTGGAAACACCATATATTTT
CSAGKTGVGNTIYF
>TRBV27|TRBJ1-6|-|TRBD1
TGTGCCAGCAGTTTACGGGCGACAGGGCGTTCACCCCTCCACTTT
CASSLRATGRSPLHF
>TRBV28|TRBJ2-1|few|TRBD1
TGTGCCAGCAGTTTGAAGGGACAGGGCTACAATGAGCAGTTCTTC
CASSLKGQGYNEQFF
>TRBV2|TRBJ1-3|-|-
TGTGCCAGCAGCAATTCCGGGACGTCGTTAAACACCATATATTTT
CASSNSGTSLNTIYF
>TRBV12-3/TRBV12-4|TRBJ2-7|-|TRBD1
TGTGCCAGCAGCCAGGGACAGCAACTTGGCTACGAGCAGTACTTC
CASSQGQQLGYEQYF
>TRBV5-1|TRBJ2-2|-|TRBD1
TGCGCCAGCAGAAAGGCAGGGGGTGACACCGGGGAGCTGTTTTTT
CASRKAGGDTGELFF
>TRBV27|TRBJ2-7|-|-
TGTGCCAGCGGCAGGAGCTCCTACGAGCAGTACTTC
CASGRSSYEQYF
>TRBV6-2/TRBV6-3|TRBJ2-2|-|TRBD2
TGTGCCAGCAAACGGACTAGCGGACCCGGGGAGCTGTTTTTT
CASKRTSGPGELFF
>TRBV29-1|TRBJ2-1|few|-
TGCAGCGTTGAAGCCACACACGGACTCTCCTACAATGAGCAGTTCTTC
CSVEATHGLSYNEQFF
>TRBV2|TRBJ2-6|-|-
TGTGCCAGCAGTAAGAGACCGCTCTCTGGGGCCAACGTCCTGACTTTC
CASSKRPLSGANVLTF
>TRBV24-1|TRBJ2-1|-|TRBD2
TGTGCCACCAGTGATTTCGGCCAGCGGGAGAGGGTTGAGCAGTTCTTC
CATSDFGQRERVEQFF
>TRBV28|TRBJ2-5|many|-
TGTGCCAGCAGTTCGTTAGAGACCCAGTACTTC
CASSSLETQYF
>TRBV20-1|TRBJ2-3|-|TRBD2
TGCAGTGCTAGATGCGGCGGGAGGGCGTCGCAGTATTTT
CSARCGGRASQYF
>TRBV20-1|TRBJ2-7|many|TRBD2
TGCAGTGCTACGGGGGGGGAATACGAGCAGTACTTC
CSATGGEYEQYF
>TRBV5-1|TRBJ1-1|few|TRBD1
TGCGCCAGCAGCCCGGGGACAGGGGTGGGCGGAAGCACTGAAGCTTTCTTT
CASSPGTGVGGSTEAFF
>TRBV5-1|TRBJ2-1|few|-
TGCGCCAGCAGCTACCGGGACTGGGGAACGAATGAGCAGTTCTTC
CASSYRDWGTNEQFF
>TRBV10-3|TRBJ2-1|-|-
TGTGCCATCAGTGCCGACCAGGGTATACATGAGCAGTTCTTC
CAISADQGIHEQFF
>TRBV5-4|TRBJ2-1|-|TRBD2
TGTGCCAGCAGCTTGGCCAGCGGGGGCTACTACAATGAGCAGTTCTTC
CASSLASGGYYNEQFF
>TRBV24-1|TRBJ1-1|-|-
TGTGCCACCAGTGATGATCAGGGGACTGAAGCTTTCTTT
CATSDDQGTEAFF
>TRBV29-1|TRBJ2-7|many|-
TGCAGCGTTACGACTAGCTACGAGCAGTACTTC
CSVTTSYEQYF
>TRBV27|TRBJ2-5|few|-
TGTGCCAGCAGTTTATCGCGGCAGGCACAAGAGACCCAGTACTTC
CASSLSRQAQETQYF
>TRBV3-1|TRBJ2-1|few|-
TGTGCCAGCAGCCGACAGTCGAGCTCCTACAATGAGCAGTTCTTC
CASSRQSSSYNEQFF
>TRBV15|TRBJ1-1|-|-
TGTGCCACCAGCAGAGATTGGGCCCCCGCACCTGAAGCTTTCTTT
CATSRDWAPAPEAFF
>TRBV14|TRBJ1-1|-|-
TGTGCCAGCAGCCAAGACCTCAGACAAGGCCAGGGGTACACTGAAGCTTTCTTT
CASSQDLRQGQGYTEAFF
>TRBV6-5|TRBJ1-1|-|-
TGTGCCAGCAGTGACGGTAGGATGAGCACTGAAGCTTTCTTT
CASSDGRMSTEAFF
>TRBV4-3|TRBJ2-1|few|-
TGCGCCAGCAGCCAAGAGTCCCGGGCTTGGGGTGAGCAGTTCTTC
CASSQESRAWGEQFF
>TRBV10-3|TRBJ2-7|-|-
TGTGCCATCAGCCCCGGACTATTCCCCTACGAGCAGTACTTC
CAISPGLFPYEQYF
>TRBV12-3/TRBV12-4|TRBJ1-3|-|-
TGTGCCAGCAGTTCCCTAGGCTCTGGAAACACCATATATTTT
CASSSLGSGNTIYF
>TRBV20-1|TRBJ1-2|few|TRBD1
TGCGGAACGGACAGGGAAGGCTATGGCTACACCTTC
CGTDREGYGYTF